This T cell receptor beta chain came from a study of low-dose radiotherapy and immunotherapy resistance in tumors. Indicated time point: before trial treatment. This clonotype was counted many times. Both TCRalpha and TCRbeta chains were reverse transcribed with V-gene-specific primers. With a constant-region primer and a V-primer adapter, TCRs were subjected to approximately 20 PCR cycles of amplification. TCRdb recomputed calls from the reads with MiXCR, one row per CDR3 protein. The sample lists over 70,000 distinct CDR3 sequences; roughly 30% were seen once. This specimen was PBMCs, taken before treatment. The clonotype originates from a female donor with ovarian cancer.

As DNA, the CDR3 is TGTGCCAGCAGCCGACAGTTTTTCACTGAAGCTTTCTTT. Residues: CASSRQFFTEAFF. The chain uses TRBV7-9 and TRBJ1-1; a weak D match, TRBD1 (5 bases). There are 13 residues in the CDR3. Trimming took off 5 bases at V and 4 bases at J, with 11 bases between the two ends. The germline V gene encodes CDR1 SEHNR and CDR2 FQNEAQ (reference sequence).